Many counts were recorded for the clone carrying this TCR beta chain. Its antigen is unidentified. The CDR3 goes on 3 residues after the read ends, and that part is filled in from the germline J gene. Donors gave roughly 5 to 8 ml heparinized peripheral whole blood. The method was immunoSEQ multiplex PCR; TCRdb's version includes in-frame clones alone and lacks a portion of them. This table holds about 66,000 clones with no singletons; the top ten claim 1.5% to 2%. This sample is drawn from a study of T cell clonality in common variable immunodeficiency. V shed 5 bases and J 0 bases; nucleotides not matched to a gene: 4. The germline gives CDR1 SNHLY, CDR2 FYNNEI. The CDR3 covers 15 residues. Whole-study findings and limits: Compared with healthy controls, CVID subjects showed increased TCRbeta clonality, mostly in about a third. In common variable immunodeficiency, TCR beta chains reportedly carried fewer deletions and N-nucleotide insertions. CVID subjects shared fewer TCRbeta clones than healthy controls did.

V usage is TRBV2 and J usage is TRBJ2-3, with TRBD2 matching 8 bases. Specimen: peripheral blood mononuclear cells. This sequence originates from a person aged 18 to 70 in good health. The CDR3 bases that were read are TGTGCCAGCAGTCCAACTAGCGGAAGCACAGATACG. Its protein product is CASSPTSGSTDT. The entire CDR3 is CASSPTSGSTDTQYF.